The following is a TCR beta chain sequence with its context. Germline lookup yields CDR1 SGHTA and CDR2 FQGNSA. CDR3 length: 13 amino acids. J lost 7 bases, V lost 1 base, and 3 bases had no gene match. Clones were sequenced by immunoSEQ multiplex PCR, and TCRdb holds only the in-frame ones, with some missing. The sample comprises roughly 70,000 clones, 85% of which are singletons, and under 4.5% rests with the top ten. The record originates from a study of OX40 agonist ivuxolimab in advanced cancers. The origin of this receptor is an adult with an advanced solid tumor such as melanoma, head and neck, liver or kidney cancer. V is TRBV7-2 and J is TRBJ2-7, with 8 nucleotides matching TRBD1. The sequencing used CD4+ or CD8+ T cells sorted from blood, collected in a trial of the OX40 agonist ivuxolimab. The CDR3 coding sequence is TGTGCCAGCAGCTTAGGGACAGGGAAAGAGCAGTACTTC. Its translation: CASSLGTGKEQYF.